These 30 T cell receptor beta chains came from one sample sequenced in a study of shared clonotypes between healthy human individuals. Some clones are missing from TCRdb's copy, which holds only in-frame ones; the method was immunoSEQ multiplex PCR. This repertoire shows under 130,000 clones, about 67% found once; its top ten account for around 25%. Specimen: memory CD8+ T cells sorted from blood. Subset meaning: CD45RO+ cells pooled with CCR7-negative TemRA cells. The receptors originated from a woman aged 25 to 39 in good health.

This chain connects TRBV4-2 to TRBJ2-7; no definite D call. The CDR3 extends over 15 amino acids. V shed 4 bases and J shed 0 bases, with 13 bases lying between them. Germline V CDR1 and CDR2: LGHNA, YNFKEQ. DNA for the CDR3: TGTGCCAGCAGCCCCCGCGAGACCGACTCCTACGAGCAGTACTTC. Encoded protein: CASSPRETDSYEQYF.

This chain uses TRBV7-9 with TRBJ2-7; TRBD1 aligns across 9 bases. The germline V gene encodes CDR1 SEHNR and CDR2 FQNEAQ (reference sequence). V shed 3 bases, J shed 5 bases, and the junction held 8 bases outside the gene matches. The CDR3 loop spans 15 amino acids. The CDR3: CASSLVTGGIDEQYF. The CDR3 nucleotides are TGTGCCAGCAGCTTGGTAACAGGGGGCATTGACGAGCAGTACTTC.

As concerns this clone: It differs at one base from a far larger clone, so likely a read error. This sequence joins TRBV13 and TRBJ2-7; D is undetermined. Germline CDR1 and CDR2: PRHDT and FYEKMQ (reference sequence). V lost 0 bases and J 6 bases, leaving 3 bases between the germline ends. The CDR3 has 11 amino acids. Here the CDR3 DNA reads TGTGCCAGCAGCTTAGGCTCCGAGCAGTACTTC. It yields the protein CASSLGSEQYF. Full variable domain (remainder filled in from reference TRBV13 and TRBJ2-7): AAGVIQSPRHLIKEKRETATLKCYPIPRHDTVYWYQQGPGQDPQFLISFYEKMQSDKGSIPDRFSAQQFSDYHSELNMSSLELGDSALYFCASSLGSEQYFGPGTRLTVT.

This clone came up a few times. The CDR3 DNA sequence: TGTGCCAGCAGTGATCCCACTAGCGGGGGTGCACAAGATACGCAGTATTTT. This sequence encodes CASSDPTSGGAQDTQYF. The rearrangement links TRBV25-1 to TRBJ2-3; 11 bases are a match to TRBD2. V was pared by 3 bases and J by 5 bases, with 10 bases of the junction left unmatched. CDR3 size: 17 residues. Germline CDR1 is MGHDK and CDR2 is SYGVNS.

The rearrangement joins TRBV25-1 to TRBJ1-1; 10 nucleotides line up with TRBD1. The junction had 5 bases not matched to a gene; V was cut back by 7 bases and J by 6 bases. The CDR3 covers 13 residues. Germline assignment: CDR1 MGHDK and CDR2 SYGVNS. The CDR3 here is CASKGQGTSEAFF. For the CDR3, the DNA is TGTGCCAGCAAGGGACAGGGGACCTCTGAAGCTTTCTTT. Full variable domain (missing parts from reference TRBV25-1 and TRBJ1-1): EADIYQTPRYLVIGTGKKITLECSQTMGHDKMYWYQQDPGMELHLIHYSYGVNSTEKGDLSSESTVSRIRTEHFPLTLESARPSHTSQYLCASKGQGTSEAFFGQGTRLTVV.

This chain joins TRBV4-1 and TRBJ2-1, with 10 bases lining up with TRBD2. Trimming at V came to 1 base and at J to 0 bases, leaving 6 bases not matched to a gene. This CDR3 region has 18 residues. Germline V lookup: CDR1 MGHRA, CDR2 YSYEKL. The CDR3 nucleotides are TGCGCCAGCAGCCAAGGGACTAGCGGCCGGCTCTCCTACAATGAGCAGTTCTTC. Amino acids: CASSQGTSGRLSYNEQFF.

Remarks on this clone: A much larger clone sits a single nucleotide away, making a read error possible. Other nucleotide sequences from this sample produce the same CDR3. The chain recombines TRBV7-9 with TRBJ2-7; tentative D call: TRBD1 (6 bases). The germline V and J ends were trimmed by 5 bases and 5 bases, with 19 bases remaining between them. The germline V gene encodes CDR1 SEHNR and CDR2 FQNEAQ (reference sequence). The CDR3 contains 15 residues. The CDR3 DNA sequence: TGTGCCAGCAGCCAGCGTGAGGGGGAACGACACGAGCAGTACTTC. Amino acid sequence: CASSQREGERHEQYF.

The genes are TRBV7-9 and TRBJ2-1, with unresolved D. CDR1 is SEHNR and CDR2 is FQNEAQ in the germline V gene (reference sequence). Trimming removed 2 bases at V and 6 bases at J, with 11 bases between. The CDR3 is 14 amino acids. CDR3 DNA sequence: TGTGCCAGCAGCTTATCAGTCAAGGGCAATGAGCAGTTCTTC. The encoded protein is CASSLSVKGNEQFF.

This clone was picked up one time. This likely came from a read error, as a far larger clone is one base away. The CDR3: CASSDRGGGAYEQYF. The CDR3 DNA reads as TGTGCCAGCAGTGATAGGGGGGGCGGAGCATACGAGCAGTACTTC. The chain uses TRBV2 and TRBJ2-7; a weak D match, TRBD2 (7 bases). CDR1 is SNHLY, CDR2 FYNNEI, per germline. Deletions cut 3 bases from V and 4 bases from J, with 16 bases between. This CDR3 is 15 amino acids long.

The CDR3 here is CASTHKFLGRAYIANYGYTF. CDR3 bases: TGTGCCAGCACCCATAAATTTTTAGGCCGGGCCTACATAGCTAACTATGGCTACACCTTC. The rearrangement uses TRBV27 and TRBJ1-2; D not certain. The V end lost 7 bases, the J end lost 0 bases, and 30 bases lay between the germline ends. Per the germline V gene, CDR1 is MNHEY and CDR2 is SMNVEV (reference sequence). The CDR3 loop spans 20 amino acids.

In regard to this clone: The identical CDR3 is also encoded by other nucleotide sequences in the sample. V gene TRBV6-5 combines with J gene TRBJ2-7, with 7 bases aligning to TRBD2. This CDR3 comprises 16 residues. With 0 bases clipped from V and 1 base from J, the junction kept 6 bases outside the gene matches. Per the germline V gene, CDR1 is MNHEY and CDR2 is SVGAGI. The CDR3 region has the DNA TGTGCCAGCAGTTACTCGGGCGGGAGTTCATCCTACGAGCAGTACTTC. Amino acids: CASSYSGGSSSYEQYF.

This clone was picked up one time. This chain links TRBV6-5 with TRBJ2-6; D is undetermined. There are 14 residues in the CDR3. From germline, CDR1 is MNHEY and CDR2 SVGAGI. The V and J ends lost 6 bases and 0 bases respectively, with 6 bases between them. The CDR3 DNA is TGTGCCAGCAGCAAAGACTCTGGGGCCAACGTCCTGACTTTC. Protein sequence: CASSKDSGANVLTF.

The V and J genes are TRBV25-1 and TRBJ1-2; 10 nucleotides match TRBD1. With V trimmed by 2 bases and J by 6 bases, 6 bases remained unmatched. The CDR3 totals 15 residues. CDR1 is MGHDK and CDR2 is SYGVNS in the germline V gene. For the CDR3, the DNA is TGTGCCAGCAGTGAAGGTCTTGGGACAGGGGATGGCTACACCTTC. Its protein is CASSEGLGTGDGYTF.

The rearrangement joins TRBV15 to TRBJ2-7, with D perhaps assigned TRBD1 or TRBD2 (6 bases each). Germline CDR1 reads LNHNV; CDR2 reads YYDKDF (reference sequence). This CDR3 comprises 16 residues. V gave up 0 bases and J gave up 3 bases, with 15 bases separating them. CDR3 coding DNA: TGTGCCACCAGCAGAGATGGGGACGGGGGCTTCTACGAGCAGTACTTC. Protein sequence: CATSRDGDGGFYEQYF.

This clone was seen only a few times. This chain links TRBV2 with TRBJ2-3, with D hard to call. This CDR3 is built from 14 residues. Trimming removed 7 bases at V and 0 bases at J, with 11 bases between. Looked up from germline, CDR1 is SNHLY and CDR2 is FYNNEI. CDR3 residues: CASKGSISTDTQYF. DNA for the CDR3: TGTGCCAGCAAGGGTTCAATAAGCACAGATACGCAGTATTTT.

On this clone: Other DNA sequences from this sample encode an identical CDR3 as well. In DNA form, the CDR3 reads TGTGCCACCAGCGTGGACAGGGCGGGCACCGGGGAGCTGTTTTTT. Its protein product is CATSVDRAGTGELFF. This chain uses TRBV15 with TRBJ2-2; 8 bases match TRBD1. The CDR3 covers 15 residues. Germline V lookup: CDR1 LNHNV, CDR2 YYDKDF (reference sequence). J lost 4 bases, V lost 5 bases, and 6 bases had no gene match.

The table lists this clone with a few counts. V is TRBV18 and J is TRBJ1-4; D is undetermined. The CDR3 is 12 residues long. With 8 bases removed from V and 8 bases from J, the gap between germline ends came to 12 bases. Germline V CDR1 and CDR2: KGHSH, LQKENI. In DNA, the CDR3 is TGTGCCAGCCGACCGGGCGGCGAAAAACTGTTTTTT. Translated, it gives CASRPGGEKLFF.

J is TRBJ1-1 and V is TRBV7-9; D is unresolved. CDR1 and CDR2 from the germline V gene are SEHNR and FQNEAQ (reference sequence). V was cut by 5 bases and J by 0 bases, with 13 bases left in between. The CDR3 consists of 15 residues. DNA for the CDR3: TGTGCCAGCAGCCCCTGTTGTGGTATGAACACTGAAGCTTTCTTT. Amino acid sequence: CASSPCCGMNTEAFF.

This chain links TRBV6-6 with TRBJ1-5; no reliable D call. The CDR3 runs to 13 residues. V lost 2 bases, J lost 1 base, and 3 bases lay in between. The V gene's germline CDR1 is MNHNY and CDR2 SVGAGI (reference sequence). The CDR3 region is CASSYGSNQPQHF. CDR3 DNA sequence: TGTGCCAGCAGTTACGGGAGCAATCAGCCCCAGCATTTT.

This rearrangement joins TRBV14 to TRBJ2-1; the D gene is possibly TRBD2 (8 bases). The CDR3 contains 17 residues. The germline V gene encodes CDR1 SGHDN and CDR2 FVKESK. V was cut by 0 bases and J by 2 bases, with 14 bases left in between. This CDR3 is CASSQDGSGTAYNEQFF. DNA of the CDR3: TGTGCCAGCAGCCAAGACGGTAGCGGGACAGCCTACAATGAGCAGTTCTTC.

V is TRBV6-5 and J is TRBJ1-3; D unresolved. This CDR3 comprises 15 residues. Trimming removed 6 bases at V and 0 bases at J, with 12 bases between. Per the germline V gene, CDR1 is MNHEY and CDR2 is SVGAGI. The CDR3 DNA sequence: TGTGCCAGCAGCCCCCTACTTTCCTCTGGAAACACCATATATTTT. This encodes CASSPLLSSGNTIYF.

The V and J genes are TRBV6-5 and TRBJ1-2; maybe TRBD1 (5 bases). CDR1 is MNHEY and CDR2 is SVGAGI in the germline V gene. V was shortened by 5 bases and J by 8 bases, with 18 bases between the two germline ends. The CDR3 consists of 14 residues. CDR3 sequence reads: CASSKSRDDVGYTF. CDR3 coding DNA: TGTGCCAGCAGTAAAAGCCGGGACGACGTAGGCTACACCTTC.

On this clone itself: Distinct nucleotide sequences in the sample also encode this CDR3. CDR3 sequence: CASSPGAGELAAYTF. The DNA of the CDR3 is TGTGCCAGCAGTCCGGGAGCAGGGGAGCTTGCTGCCTACACCTTC. The V gene is TRBV9, the J gene TRBJ1-2; tentative D call: TRBD1 (6 bases). V lost 5 bases to trimming and J lost 10 bases, with 24 bases between them. This CDR3 spans 15 amino acids. Germline loops: CDR1 SGDLS, CDR2 YYNGEE.

There are a few counts of this clone. The genes are TRBV30 and TRBJ2-5, with D possibly being TRBD1 (5 bases). TRBJ2-7 matches the DNA end more closely, so the J call is doubtful. The CDR3 covers 15 residues. Germline CDR1 GTSNPN, CDR2 SVGIG (reference sequence). Here the CDR3 DNA reads TGTGCCTGGAGTGTAGAGACAGCTAGCTCCTACGAGCAGTACTTC. Protein: CAWSVETASSYEQYF.

This chain links TRBV28 with TRBJ2-3; TRBD2 agrees at 15 bases. There are 18 residues in the CDR3. Trimming took 6 bases from V and 2 from J; bases not matched to a gene: 9. Germline CDR1 reads MDHEN; CDR2 reads SYDVKM. CDR3 coding DNA: TGTGCCAGCAGCCGCTGGACTAGCGGGAGGGGGGACACAGATACGCAGTATTTT. Translation gives CASSRWTSGRGDTDTQYF.

The gene calls are TRBV14 and TRBJ2-7, with D tentatively TRBD1 (5 bases). The CDR3 runs 14 residues. CDR1 is SGHDN and CDR2 is FVKESK in the germline V gene. The germline V and J ends were trimmed by 4 bases and 6 bases, with 16 bases remaining between them. CDR3 DNA sequence: TGTGCCAGCAGCCCCAAGTGGGTTGGGGCCGAGCAGTACTTC. The encoded protein is CASSPKWVGAEQYF. The full variable domain, rest sourced from reference TRBV14 and TRBJ2-7, is EAGVTQFPSHSVIEKGQTVTLRCDPISGHDNLYWYRRVMGKEIKFLLHFVKESKQDESGMPNNRFLAERTGGTYSTLKVQPAELEDSGVYFCASSPKWVGAEQYFGPGTRLTVT.

This clone has a single count. This rearrangement joins TRBV18 to TRBJ2-3; D is perhaps TRBD2 (5 bases). The CDR3 consists of 16 residues. V gave up 4 bases and J gave up 0 bases, with 14 bases separating them. CDR1 and CDR2 from the germline V gene are KGHSH and LQKENI. DNA for the CDR3: TGTGCCAGCTCACATTCCGAGGGCTCTAGCACAGATACGCAGTATTTT. Translated: CASSHSEGSSTDTQYF.

This rearrangement joins TRBV5-1 to TRBJ2-7; 10 bases align to TRBD1. Losses at the gene ends were 3 bases for V and 4 bases for J; bases not matched to a gene: 4. CDR3 length: 14 amino acids. CDR1 is SGHRS and CDR2 is YFSETQ in the germline V gene. DNA for the CDR3: TGCGCCAGCAGCTATCGGGACAGGGGTTACGAGCAGTACTTC. It encodes CASSYRDRGYEQYF.

This chain connects TRBV7-9 to TRBJ1-2; D call uncertain. V lost 5 bases, J lost 3 bases, and 7 bases lay in between. The germline gives CDR1 SEHNR, CDR2 FQNEAQ (reference sequence). The CDR3 extends over 12 amino acids. CDR3 sequence (DNA): TGTGCCAGCAGCGCAACGGACTATGGCTACACCTTC. Its protein product is CASSATDYGYTF.

Regarding this clone: A far more abundant clone sits one base away, making this likely a read error. The chain is built from TRBV4-2 and TRBJ1-1; possible D gene TRBD1, 6 bases. Germline V lookup: CDR1 LGHNA, CDR2 YNFKEQ. CDR3 length: 14 residues. The DNA of the CDR3 is TGTGCCAACAGCCAAAACAGGGAGAACACTGAAGCTTTCTTT. Amino acid sequence: CANSQNRENTEAFF.